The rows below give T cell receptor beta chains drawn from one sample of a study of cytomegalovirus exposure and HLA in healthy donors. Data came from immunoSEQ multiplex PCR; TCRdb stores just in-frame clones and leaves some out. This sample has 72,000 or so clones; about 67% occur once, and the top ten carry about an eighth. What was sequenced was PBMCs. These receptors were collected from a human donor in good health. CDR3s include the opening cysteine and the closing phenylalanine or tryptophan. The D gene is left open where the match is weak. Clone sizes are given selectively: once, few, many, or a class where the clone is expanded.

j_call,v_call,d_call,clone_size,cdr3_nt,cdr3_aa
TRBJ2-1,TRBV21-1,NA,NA,TGTGCCAGCCCTGTTGAGCAGTTCTTC,CASPVEQFF
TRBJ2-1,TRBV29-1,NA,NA,TGCAGCGCTGGTGGGTGGGCTTCCCAACAAAATGAGCAGTTCTTC,CSAGGWASQQNEQFF
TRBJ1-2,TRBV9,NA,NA,TGTGCCAGCAGCGTAGGGGGTGGGGCAGGGGTCTATGGCTACACCTTC,CASSVGGGAGVYGYTF
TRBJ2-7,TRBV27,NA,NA,TGTGCCAGCAGTCTTTCCGGACAGTCGAGCTCCTACGAGCAGTACTTC,CASSLSGQSSSYEQYF
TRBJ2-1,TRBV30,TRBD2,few,TGTGCCTGGAGTGGACCTCGAGCGGGAAAGTTCTTC,CAWSGPRAGKFF
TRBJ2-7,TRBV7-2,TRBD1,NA,TGTGCCAGCAGCTTAAATGCCGGGACAGGGAGCGAGCAGTACTTC,CASSLNAGTGSEQYF
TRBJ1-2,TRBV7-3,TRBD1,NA,TGTGCCAGCAGTCCCAACAGGGGCTATGGCTACACCTTC,CASSPNRGYGYTF
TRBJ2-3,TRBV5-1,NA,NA,TGCGCCAGCAGCCCGCCCTTATCGGGAGATACGCAGTATTTT,CASSPPLSGDTQYF
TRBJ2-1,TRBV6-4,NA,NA,TGTGCCAGCAGTGCAGTAACTAGCTCCTACAATGAGCAGTTCTTC,CASSAVTSSYNEQFF
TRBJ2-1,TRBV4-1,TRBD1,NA,TGCGCCAGCAGCCAAGATTCAGGACAGGGGGCACACAATGAGCAGTTCTTC,CASSQDSGQGAHNEQFF
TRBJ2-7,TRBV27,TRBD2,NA,TGTGCCAGCAGCTCGCAACGGACTAGCGGGAGATACGAGCAGTACTTC,CASSSQRTSGRYEQYF
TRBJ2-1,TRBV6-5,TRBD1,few,TGTGCCAGCAGCCGACGTGGTACAGGGGCTGAGCAGTTCTTC,CASSRRGTGAEQFF
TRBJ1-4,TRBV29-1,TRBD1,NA,TGCAGCGTGACCGACAGGGGGAATGAAAAACTGTTTTTT,CSVTDRGNEKLFF
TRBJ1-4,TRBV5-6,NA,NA,TGTGCCAGCAGCTTTGGTGCAGGCTCTAATGAAAAACTGTTTTTT,CASSFGAGSNEKLFF
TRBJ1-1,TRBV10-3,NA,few,TGTGCCATCAGTGAGGGGCTCAAGGGGGACACTGAAGCTTTCTTT,CAISEGLKGDTEAFF
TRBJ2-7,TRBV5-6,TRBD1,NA,TGTGCCAGCAGCTTGCTTGACAGGGATGTAAACGAGCAGTACTTC,CASSLLDRDVNEQYF
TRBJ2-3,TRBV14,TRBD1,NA,TGTGCCAGCAGCCAAGAATGGGATCAGGACAGGGGGTCAGATACGCAGTATTTT,CASSQEWDQDRGSDTQYF
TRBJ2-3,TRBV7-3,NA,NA,TGTGCCAGCAGCTTATGGGGCCAGGGGCTTAGCACAGATACGCAGTATTTT,CASSLWGQGLSTDTQYF
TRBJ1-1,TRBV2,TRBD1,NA,TGTGCCAGCAGTGTGAGGTCTGACAGGACAGGGGGCACTGAAGCTTTCTTT,CASSVRSDRTGGTEAFF
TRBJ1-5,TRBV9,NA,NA,TGTGCCAGCAGCGCACACCTTAGCAATCAGCCCCAGCATTTT,CASSAHLSNQPQHF
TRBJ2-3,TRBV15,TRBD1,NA,TGTGCCACCAGTCCCCGGGACAGGGTCATAGATACGCAGTATTTT,CATSPRDRVIDTQYF
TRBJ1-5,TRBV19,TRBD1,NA,TGTGCCAGTAGTATCGGGACAGGGGTCAGTCAGCCCCAGCATTTT,CASSIGTGVSQPQHF